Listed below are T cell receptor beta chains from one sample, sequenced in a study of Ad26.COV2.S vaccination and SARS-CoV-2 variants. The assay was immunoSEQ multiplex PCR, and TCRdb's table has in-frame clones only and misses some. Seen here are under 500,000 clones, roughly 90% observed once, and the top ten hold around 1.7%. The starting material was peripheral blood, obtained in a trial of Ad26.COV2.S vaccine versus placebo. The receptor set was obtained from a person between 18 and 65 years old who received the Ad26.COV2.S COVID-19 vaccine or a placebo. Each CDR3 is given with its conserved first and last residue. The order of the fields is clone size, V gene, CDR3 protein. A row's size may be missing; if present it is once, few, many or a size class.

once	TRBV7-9	CASSSPDRENTEAFF
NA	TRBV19	CASSWGWGTEAFF
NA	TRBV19	CASSPRLAGGSYEQYF
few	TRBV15	CATSRSSRLNEQFF
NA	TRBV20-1	CSASRQNTEAFF
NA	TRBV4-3	CASSQDRQKFYGYTF
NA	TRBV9	CASNMGSYNSPLHF
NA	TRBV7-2	CASSLEWVLNYEQYF
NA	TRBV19	CAIRDSLSGNTIYF
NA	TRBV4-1	CASSQVSGGATDTQYF
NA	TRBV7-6	CASSWDRGPNQPQHF
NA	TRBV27	CASSGTGGSYEQYF
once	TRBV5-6	CASSLPGTDVGGYTF
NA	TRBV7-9	CASSLAPSGNYNEQFF
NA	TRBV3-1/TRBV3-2	CASSQGVSYGYTF
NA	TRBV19	CASATGGTYEQYF
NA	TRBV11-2	CASSLVVGPYNEQFF
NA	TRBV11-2	CASSLTGAQETQYF
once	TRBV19	CASGVAGNQPQHF
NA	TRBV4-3	CASSRAPRNQPQHF
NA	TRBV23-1	CASSQWDKLNTEAFF
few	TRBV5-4	CASSLGGIEAFF
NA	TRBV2	CASSEARNLLEQYF
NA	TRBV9	CASSVGTVGYGYTF
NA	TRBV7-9	CASSTPDRGGEKLFF
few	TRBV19	CASSLGQGTYEQYF
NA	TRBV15	CATSRDSLGDGYTF
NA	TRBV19	CASSIGLAGYNEQFF
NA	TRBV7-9	CASSLWTGRGTEAFF
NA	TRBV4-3	CASSHRDSTDTQYF
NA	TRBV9	CASSGAPADTQYF
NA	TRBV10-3	CAISEGPTEAFF
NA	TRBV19	CASSIVPPPGTEAFF